These 11 T cell receptor beta chains came from one sample sequenced in a study of tumor-infiltrating lymphocytes in glioblastoma multiforme (dated by TCRdb to between 2016 and 2019). The sequencer listed for this sample is Illumina HiSeq 2500. A modified ARM-PCR protocol with multiple V-beta primers and a C-beta primer was used to build TCRB libraries from RNA via three nested multiplex PCR rounds. TCRdb redid the processing of the public reads, applying fastp at Q25 and MiXCR, and retained in-frame beta chains. Each record represents a unique CDR3 protein, reported with the most common genes and DNA among its rows. The sample data list 15,000 to 20,000 distinct CDR3 sequences, and 65% to 80% of these were observed just once. Clones ranked in the top ten supply about 18% of the sample. Sequenced input: peripheral blood. The source is a male donor with glioblastoma.

V is TRBV6-5 and J is TRBJ2-7; 14 nucleotides align to TRBD2. Germline lookup yields CDR1 MNHEY and CDR2 SVGAGI. V lost 6 bases to trimming and J lost 3 bases; unmatched junction nucleotides: 10. This CDR3 has 17 amino acids. This chain's CDR3 is CASSSGTSGSSGYEQYF. CDR3 bases: TGTGCCAGCAGCTCCGGGACTAGCGGGAGTTCGGGCTACGAGCAGTACTTC.

The chain combines TRBV30 with TRBJ2-6; no clear D. The CDR3 length is 12 residues. Germline CDR1 GTSNPN, CDR2 SVGIG (reference sequence). Trimming took 7 bases from V and 2 from J, leaving 6 bases between them. CDR3 amino acids: CASDPGANVLTF. The CDR3 region has the DNA TGTGCCTCTGATCCTGGGGCCAACGTCCTGACTTTC.

For this clonotype: No conserved phenylalanine or tryptophan is present at the end of the CDR3, so a read error is the likely explanation. The chain joins TRBV20-1 to TRBJ2-1; 13 bases align to TRBD2. Germline V gives CDR1 DFQATT, CDR2 SNEGSKA (reference sequence). V was pared by 4 bases and J by 7 bases, with 10 bases of the junction left unmatched. The CDR3 extends over 16 amino acids. Here the CDR3 reads CSANRPGLAGMNEQFS. In DNA form, the CDR3 reads TGCAGTGCTAATCGACCGGGACTAGCGGGAATGAATGAGCAGTTCTCC.

To note about this clonotype: One end of the junction is discordant with germline, which a read error may explain. The chain links TRBV11-2 to TRBJ2-1; possibly TRBD1 or TRBD2 for D (6 bases each). The CDR3 has 16 residues. Germline-derived CDR1 and CDR2 are SGHAT and FQNNGV. The CDR3 here is CASSSFGGQYSYEKFF. The CDR3, as DNA: TGTGCCAGCAGCTCTTTCGGGGGCCAATACTCCTATGAGAAGTTCTTC.

V usage is TRBV28 and J usage is TRBJ2-5; D call uncertain. This CDR3 has 16 amino acids. Germline V lookup: CDR1 MDHEN, CDR2 SYDVKM. V was cut by 3 bases and J by 5 bases, with 19 bases left in between. The CDR3 protein is CASSFRTTWLRETQYF. DNA of the CDR3: TGTGCCAGCAGTTTCAGGACCACATGGTTAAGGGAGACCCAGTACTTC.

Worth noting for this clonotype: One junction end disagrees with the germline gene, perhaps due to a read error. The V and J genes are TRBV11-2 and TRBJ2-1; 10 bases agree with TRBD2. Germline V gene lookup returns CDR1 SGHAT and CDR2 FQNNGV. The CDR3 has 19 residues. In DNA, the CDR3 is TGTGCCAGCAGCTCCTCCCCCAGACCAACACTAGCGGGGCACAATGATCAGTCCTTC. It is translated as CASSSSPRPTLAGHNDQSF.

As regards this clonotype: This may arise from a read error, as a much more abundant clone is one base away. This sequence joins TRBV28 and TRBJ2-1; D call uncertain. CDR1 and CDR2 from the germline V gene are MDHEN and SYDVKM. CDR3 length: 15 amino acids. Written as DNA, the CDR3 is TGTGTCAGCAGTTCTCAAAAACGGGCCGTAAATGAGCAGTTCTTC. Its translation is CVSSSQKRAVNEQFF.

At least ten counts were recorded for this clonotype. This chain joins TRBV6-5 and TRBJ2-3; the D is unclear. The V gene's germline CDR1 is MNHEY and CDR2 SVGAGI. Trimming left V 10 bases short and J 15 bases short, with 20 bases between. This CDR3 has 11 amino acids. The CDR3 loop is CATRGPETFYF. The CDR3 region has the DNA TGTGCCACCCGTGGTCCTGAGACCTTCTATTTT.

Notes on this clonotype: Mismatch with germline at one junction end may stem from a read error. This sequence joins TRBV4-1 and TRBJ1-2; D not resolved. Germline CDR1 MGHRA, CDR2 YSYEKL. The CDR3 loop spans 13 amino acids. The CDR3 sequence is CASSQRILEGHTF. CDR3 nucleotides: TGCGCCAGCAGCCAACGGATCCTAGAGGGCCACACATTC.

The chain employs TRBV14 and TRBJ2-7, with a weak D call TRBD1 (6 bases). This CDR3 has 17 residues. The ends were cut back, 6 bases at V and 3 bases at J, with 24 bases in the middle. In germline, CDR1 is SGHDN, CDR2 FVKESK. The CDR3 bases are TGTGCCAGCAGTCAGCCGTCTCCGGGACATAGAAACTACGAGCAGTACTTC. It yields the protein CASSQPSPGHRNYEQYF.

V usage is TRBV29-1 and J usage is TRBJ2-1, with 11 bases lining up with TRBD2. The closer fit of TRBJ2-7 to the DNA end suggests the J call may be wrong. This CDR3 contains 14 residues. Germline V gives CDR1 SQVTM, CDR2 ANQGSEA. CDR3 amino acids: CSVPGLAVYKEQYF. DNA of the CDR3: TGCAGCGTTCCGGGACTAGCGGTCTACAAAGAGCAGTACTTC.